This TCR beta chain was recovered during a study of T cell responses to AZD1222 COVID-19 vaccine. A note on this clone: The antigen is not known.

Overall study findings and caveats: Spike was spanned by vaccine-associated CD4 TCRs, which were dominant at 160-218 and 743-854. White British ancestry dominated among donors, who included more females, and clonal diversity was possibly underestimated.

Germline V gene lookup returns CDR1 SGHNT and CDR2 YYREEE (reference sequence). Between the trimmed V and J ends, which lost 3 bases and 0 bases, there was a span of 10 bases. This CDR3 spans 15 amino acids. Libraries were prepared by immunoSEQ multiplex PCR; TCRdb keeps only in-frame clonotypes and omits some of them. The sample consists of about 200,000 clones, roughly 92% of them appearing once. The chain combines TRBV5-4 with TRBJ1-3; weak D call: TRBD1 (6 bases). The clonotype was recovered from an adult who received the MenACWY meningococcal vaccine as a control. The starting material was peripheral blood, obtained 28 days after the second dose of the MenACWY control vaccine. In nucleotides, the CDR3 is TGTGCCAGCAGCTGGGGGGCCGGCTCTGGAAACACCATATATTTT. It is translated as CASSWGAGSGNTIYF. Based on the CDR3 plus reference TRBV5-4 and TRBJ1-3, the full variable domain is ETGVTQSPTHLIKTRGQQVTLRCSSQSGHNTVSWYQQALGQGPQFIFQYYREEENGRGNFPPRFSGLQFPNYSSELNVNALELDDSALYLCASSWGAGSGNTIYFGEGSWLTVV.